This T cell receptor (beta chain) was retrieved from a study of CD8 T cells in Susac syndrome. This CDR3 has 16 residues. Trimming cost V 8 bases and J 5 bases, with 24 bases left between them. The germline V gene encodes CDR1 GTSNPN and CDR2 SVGIG (reference sequence). Negative isolation yielded the CD8+ and CD4+ T cells, while FACS enriched the TEMRA cells. The RNA input was roughly 0.45 to 1 ug, and it was reverse transcribed with random hexamers. Amplification of TCR beta CDR3 used immunoSEQ multiplex PCR across 54 Vbeta and 13 Jbeta. MiXCR was run by TCRdb on the immunoSEQ multiplex PCR reads, yielding one entry per CDR3 protein. Among 150,000 to 200,000 distinct CDR3 sequences listed, approximately 94% were seen once.

The chain combines TRBV30 with TRBJ2-2, with a possible D match to TRBD2 (5 bases). The clonotype comes from a human donor with multiple sclerosis. Sequencing input: CD4+ T cells from PBMCs. CDR3 sequence: CAGRQRVTLRTGELFF. DNA of the CDR3: TGTGCCGGACGTCAGAGGGTTACGCTGAGGACCGGGGAGCTGTTTTTT. The whole variable domain, filled in from reference TRBV30 and TRBJ2-2, reads SQTIHQWPATLVQPVGSPLSLECTVEGTSNPNLYWYRQAAGRGLQLLFYSVGIGQISSEVPQNLSASRPQDRQFILSSKKLLLSDSGFYLCAGRQRVTLRTGELFFGEGSRLTVL.